This T cell receptor beta chain was documented in a study of CD8 T cells in ankylosing spondylitis. Quantitative 5'-RACE with molecular barcodes was used to make the TCR beta libraries. TCRdb called the 5' RACE reads again in MiXCR, with one record for every CDR3 protein. Among about 340,000 distinct CDR3 sequences, roughly 14% were seen once, and the ten largest hold less than 1.1%. Regarding this clonotype: Its antigen is not identified.

Points from the study as a whole: Several highly homologous variants made up a TCR beta motif, and this motif appeared characteristic of ankylosing spondylitis blood. Within peripheral blood, clones linked to disease were CD8+ and relatively rare.

The CDR3 sequence is 12 residues long. V lost 5 bases and J lost 0, with 7 bases in between. Germline V gene data show CDR1 as GTSNPN and CDR2 as SVGIG (reference sequence). The clonotype originates from a male donor with ankylosing spondylitis or in good health (not recorded which). Sequenced: blood, either unsorted or a sorted T cell fraction (not recorded which). The V and J genes are TRBV30 and TRBJ1-1; the D gene is possibly TRBD1 (5 bases). CDR3 protein: CAWGRVNTEAFF. CDR3 nucleotide sequence: TGTGCCTGGGGCAGGGTGAACACTGAAGCTTTCTTT.